This note documents a single TCR beta chain sequence. Its antigen is unknown. This entry belongs to a study of monozygotic twins with inflammatory bowel disease. Regarding the study as a whole: Especially where disease activity was present, IBD patients had fewer clonotypes in common with others than healthy twins did.

Every TCR library drew on around 3,400 ng of total RNA. TCRdb re-called the 5' RACE reads, yielding one record per CDR3 amino acid sequence without DNA. Seen in this sample are a few hundred thousand distinct CDR3 sequences; the ten most common clones hold less than 2.5%. The CDR3 sequence is 15 residues long. Germline V gene sequence: CDR1 LGHDT, CDR2 YNNKEL (reference sequence). Sequencing was carried out using blood. The chain couples TRBV3-1 to TRBJ2-7; TCRdb's assignment of TRBD1 cannot be checked, as there is no DNA. The receptor comes from a human donor with ulcerative colitis or Crohn's disease, or a healthy co-twin of an affected twin (not recorded which). The CDR3 protein is CASSQDPLRDYEQYF.